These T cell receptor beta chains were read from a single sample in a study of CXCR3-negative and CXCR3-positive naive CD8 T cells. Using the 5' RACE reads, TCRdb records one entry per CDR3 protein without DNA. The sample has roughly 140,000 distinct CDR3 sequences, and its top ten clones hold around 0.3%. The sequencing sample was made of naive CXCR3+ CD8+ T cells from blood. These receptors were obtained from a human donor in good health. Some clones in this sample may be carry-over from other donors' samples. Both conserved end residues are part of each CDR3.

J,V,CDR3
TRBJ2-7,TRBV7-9,CASSPPGGDEQYF
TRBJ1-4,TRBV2,CASSSSSGREKLFF
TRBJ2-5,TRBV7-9,CASSAPRLAGGETQYF
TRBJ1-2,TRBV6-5,CASSWSGQGGGYTF
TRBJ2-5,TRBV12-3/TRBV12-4,CAGRLTGEKETQYF
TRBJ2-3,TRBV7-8,CASSVGTGTDTQYF
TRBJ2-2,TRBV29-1,CSVRVLDTGELFF
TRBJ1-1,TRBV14,CASSPRQGSEAFF
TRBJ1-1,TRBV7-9,CASSLIPGQGKNTEAFF
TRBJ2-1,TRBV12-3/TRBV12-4,CASSPQTGSNEQFF
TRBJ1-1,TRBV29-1,CSVTGIYTVRDPSVVTEAFF
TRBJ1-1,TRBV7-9,CASSPRTGAVTEAFF
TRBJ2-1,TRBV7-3,CASSLTGLVNEQFF
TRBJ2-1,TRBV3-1,CASSQLEGSSYNEQFF
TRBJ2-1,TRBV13,CASSLKPGGLLYNEQFF